Shown below are 25 T cell receptor gamma chains from a single sample sequenced in a study of Vδ1+ human thymocytes. Extracted RNA was reverse transcribed into cDNA. Pooled V-gene forward primers with one constant-region reverse primer generated the CDR3 amplicons by multiplex PCR. TCRdb reanalysed the multiplex PCR reads with CATT. This sample has around 11,000 gamma-chain clones, with more than 35% found just once. These receptors have no identified antigens. The study's findings and limits: Highly polyclonal TRG and TRD repertoires with Gaussian CDR3 length distributions appeared in thymus.

Sequences were obtained from Vdelta1+ gamma-delta thymocytes from the thymus. Subset reported: FACS-sorted CD3+ TCRalphabeta- TCRVdelta1+ TCRVdelta2- thymocytes. These receptors all stem from a boy under three years old who had congenital heart surgery.

This clone occurred once. This chain connects TRGV3 to TRGJP2. Matching the DNA to germline supplied the J gene, which TCRdb does not give. The CDR3 is made up of 16 amino acids. Germline V gene data show CDR1 as VTNTFY and CDR2 as YDVSTARD (reference sequence). The J segment lost 12 bases and the V segment lost 0 bases, leaving 16 bases of the junction unmatched. CDR3 nucleotide sequence: TGTGCCACCTGGGACAGGCCTCGTCCAGATTGCGGGATCAAGACGTTT. The encoded protein is CATWDRPRPDCGIKTF.

The J gene was reported as TRGJ1 or TRGJ2; the V gene went uncalled. The CDR3 covers 11 residues. CDR3 sequence (DNA): TGTGCCACCTGGGGTCACCCCAAGAAACTCTTT. Translated, it gives CATWGHPKKLF.

The V gene is TRGV3, the J gene TRGJ1 or TRGJ2. The J gene is absent in TCRdb and was assigned here via DNA matching to germline. The CDR3 spans 11 residues. Germline CDR1 VTNTFY, CDR2 YDVSTARD (reference sequence). Trimming removed 3 bases from V and 7 bases from J; junction bases left unmatched: 3. CDR3 in DNA: TGTGCCACCTGGGACCGGTATAAGAAACTCTTT. Residues: CATWDRYKKLF.

The V and J genes are TRGV3 and TRGJ1 or TRGJ2. Here the J gene came from matching the DNA to germline, since TCRdb omits it. This CDR3 spans 11 amino acids. Germline V lookup: CDR1 VTNTFY, CDR2 YDVSTARD (reference sequence). Trimming removed 9 bases from V and 2 bases from J; junction bases left unmatched: 4. CDR3 DNA sequence: TGTGCCACCCGGTATTATTATAAGAAACTCTTT. Its translation: CATRYYYKKLF.

The chain employs TRGV9 and TRGJ1 or TRGJ2. Germline-derived CDR1 and CDR2 are GITISATS and ISYDGTV (reference sequence). V shed 4 bases and J 5 bases; nucleotides not matched to a gene: 5. This CDR3 has 12 amino acids. In DNA, the CDR3 is TGTGCCTTGTGGGAACATGATTATAAGAAACTCTTT. This gives the protein CALWEHDYKKLF.

In the case of this clone: Other nucleotide sequences from this sample produce the same CDR3. This chain links TRGV4 with TRGJ1 or TRGJ2. CDR1 and CDR2 from the germline V gene are EGSTGY and YDSYTSSV. The CDR3 spans 12 residues. V was clipped by 2 bases and J by 7 bases; unmatched bases: 5. CDR3: CATWDVGYKKLF. In DNA, the CDR3 is TGTGCCACCTGGGATGTTGGGTATAAGAAACTCTTT.

This rearrangement joins TRGV2 to TRGJ1 or TRGJ2. There are 12 residues in the CDR3. Trimming cost V 6 bases and J 4 bases; bases outside gene matches: 6. Germline CDR1 is EGSNGY and CDR2 is YDSYNSKV. The DNA for the CDR3 is TGTGCCACCTGGTATCAGTATTATAAGAAACTCTTT. Its translation: CATWYQYYKKLF.

The rearrangement uses TRGV3 and TRGJ1 or TRGJ2. CDR1 is VTNTFY, CDR2 YDVSTARD, per germline (reference sequence). The CDR3 has 12 residues. Losses at the gene ends were 0 bases for V and 10 bases for J; bases not matched to a gene: 6. The CDR3 is CATWDRPGKKLF. The CDR3 DNA follows: TGTGCCACCTGGGACAGGCCTGGGAAGAAACTCTTT.

This chain uses TRGV8 with TRGJ1 or TRGJ2. In the absence of a J gene in TCRdb, the DNA was matched to germline to assign it here. Germline CDR1 is VENAVY and CDR2 is YDSYNSRV. The CDR3 runs 16 residues. The V gene end was trimmed by 6 bases and the J gene end by 2 bases; junction bases not matched to a gene: 16. CDR3 DNA: TGTGCCACCTGGACGTTGGGACCTTGGGATTATTATAAGAAACTCTTT. Protein product: CATWTLGPWDYYKKLF.

The table lists this clone with a few counts. The gene calls are TRGV9 and TRGJ1 or TRGJ2. The germline V gene has CDR1 GITISATS and CDR2 ISYDGTV (reference sequence). This CDR3 contains 13 residues. V trimming: 6 bases; J trimming: 0 bases; junction bases outside the gene matches: 5. The chain's CDR3 is CALWTLNYYKKLF. The CDR3 nucleotides are TGTGCCTTGTGGACCCTGAATTATTATAAGAAACTCTTT.

This clone has only a few counts. The junction departs from germline at one end; a sequencing error may be responsible. This chain connects TRGV4 to TRGJ1 or TRGJ2. The CDR3 is made up of 10 amino acids. Germline V gene data show CDR1 as EGSTGY and CDR2 as YDSYTSSV. The CDR3 sequence: CAAWDYQKLF. The DNA of the CDR3 is TGCGCCGCCTGGGATTATCAGAAACTCTTT.

Worth noting for this clone: The sample contains more than one DNA sequence encoding this CDR3. This chain connects TRGV5 to TRGJ1 or TRGJ2. The J gene was not available in TCRdb and was assigned here by matching the DNA to germline segments. V was clipped by 1 base and J by 9 bases; unmatched bases: 3. The CDR3 contains 11 residues. Germline V gene data show CDR1 as VINAFY and CDR2 as YDVSNSKD. The CDR3 here is CATWDSPKKLF. For the CDR3, the DNA is TGTGCCACCTGGGACAGCCCTAAGAAACTCTTT.

The chain couples TRGV9 to TRGJ1 or TRGJ2. Germline CDR1 is GITISATS and CDR2 is ISYDGTV (reference sequence). This CDR3 region has 18 residues. With V trimmed by 0 bases and J by 10 bases, 24 bases remained unmatched. CDR3 coding DNA: TGTGCCTTGTGGGAGGTGCGCCCTCTCCATTGCCTTCGCGGCAAGAAACTCTTT. Encoded protein: CALWEVRPLHCLRGKKLF.

The chain recombines TRGV3 with TRGJP2. The J gene was not available in TCRdb and was assigned here by matching the DNA to germline segments. The CDR3 sequence is 16 residues long. Trimming cost V 2 bases and J 5 bases; bases outside gene matches: 11. Germline V gene data show CDR1 as VTNTFY and CDR2 as YDVSTARD (reference sequence). The DNA of the CDR3 is TGTGCCACCTGGGACACTAGAGGGTGGAGTGATTGGATCAAGACGTTT. Its translation is CATWDTRGWSDWIKTF.

V and J are TRGV9 and TRGJ1 or TRGJ2. The J gene comes from matching the DNA to germline here; TCRdb lacks it. Germline V CDR1 and CDR2: GITISATS, ISYDGTV (reference sequence). This CDR3 has 10 amino acids. The ends lost 9 bases at V and 10 bases at J; junction bases unmatched: 9. The CDR3 region is CALSGLKKLF. CDR3 nucleotides: TGTGCCTTGAGTGGTCTGAAGAAACTCTTT.

As concerns this clone: The junction departs from germline at one end; a sequencing error may be responsible. The genes are TRGV4 and TRGJ1 or TRGJ2. This CDR3 is built from 14 residues. Germline CDR1 EGSTGY, CDR2 YDSYTSSV. The CDR3 region is CAIWDTADYYKKLF. As DNA, the CDR3 is TGTGCCATCTGGGATACGGCGGATTATTATAAGAAACTCTTT.

This rearrangement joins TRGV5 to TRGJ1 or TRGJ2. TCRdb lists no J gene, so it was determined here by aligning the DNA to germline. The germline V gene encodes CDR1 VINAFY and CDR2 YDVSNSKD. V dropped 0 bases and J dropped 3; count of bases not matched to a gene: 5. CDR3 size: 14 residues. This CDR3 reads CATWDRFPYYKKLF. The DNA for the CDR3 is TGTGCCACCTGGGACAGGTTCCCTTATTATAAGAAACTCTTT.

Concerning this clone: The same CDR3 arises from other DNA sequences in this sample as well. The chain is built from TRGV5 and TRGJ1 or TRGJ2. The J gene is not listed in TCRdb, so it was assigned here from a DNA match to germline. After removal of 0 bases from V and 4 bases from J, the junction contained 3 bases not matched to a gene. The CDR3 totals 13 residues. Germline-derived CDR1 and CDR2 are VINAFY and YDVSNSKD. The CDR3 nucleotides read TGTGCCACCTGGGACAGGCTCTATTATAAGAAACTCTTT. It codes for CATWDRLYYKKLF.

V and J are TRGV4 and TRGJP2. The J gene, missing from TCRdb, was assigned here through DNA to germline matching. V gave up 2 bases and J gave up 3 bases; unmatched junction bases: 3. Germline V CDR1 and CDR2: EGSTGY, YDSYTSSV. The CDR3 runs 14 residues. CDR3 in DNA: TGTGCCACCTGGGATGATGGTAGTGATTGGATCAAGACGTTT. Its translation is CATWDDGSDWIKTF.

This chain connects TRGV2 to TRGJP2. Germline matching of the DNA provided the J gene here, since TCRdb leaves it blank. The V gene end was trimmed by 0 bases and the J gene end by 6 bases; junction bases not matched to a gene: 7. CDR1 is EGSNGY, CDR2 YDSYNSKV, per germline. The CDR3 loop spans 15 amino acids. For the CDR3, the DNA is TGTGCCACCTGGGACGGGCTCTCCGGTGATTGGATCAAGACGTTT. It yields the protein CATWDGLSGDWIKTF.

As concerns this clone: Other DNA sequences within the sample encode an identical CDR3. The chain employs TRGV9 and TRGJ1 or TRGJ2. Losses at the gene ends were 0 bases for V and 4 bases for J; bases not matched to a gene: 6. The germline CDR1 and CDR2 sequences are GITISATS and ISYDGTV (reference sequence). CDR3 size: 14 residues. The CDR3 region is CALWEVRGYYKKLF. In nucleotides, the CDR3 is TGTGCCTTGTGGGAGGTGCGGGGATATTATAAGAAACTCTTT.

Concerning this clone: Other DNA sequences from this sample encode an identical CDR3 as well. The chain joins TRGV3 to TRGJ1 or TRGJ2. The J gene is absent in TCRdb and was assigned here via DNA matching to germline. Germline V lookup: CDR1 VTNTFY, CDR2 YDVSTARD (reference sequence). Trimming removed 0 bases from V and 4 bases from J; junction bases left unmatched: 6. The CDR3 loop spans 14 amino acids. CDR3 bases: TGTGCCACCTGGGACAGGCCGGGGTATTATAAGAAACTCTTT. Translated, it gives CATWDRPGYYKKLF.

This clone turned up a few times. A much bigger clone sits one base away, suggesting this may be a read error. This CDR3 is also generated by other DNA sequences in the sample. This chain joins TRGV9 and TRGJ1 or TRGJ2. Germline V lookup: CDR1 GITISATS, CDR2 ISYDGTV (reference sequence). CDR3 length: 12 residues. The CDR3 is CALGEVYYKKLF. The CDR3 region has the DNA TGTGCCTTGGGGGAGGTTTATTATAAGAAACTCTTT.

This chain joins TRGV9 and TRGJ1 or TRGJ2. The germline V gene has CDR1 GITISATS and CDR2 ISYDGTV (reference sequence). CDR3 length: 14 residues. The ends lost 1 base at V and 4 bases at J; junction bases unmatched: 7. CDR3 protein: CALWEVGGYYKKLF. The CDR3 coding sequence is TGTGCCTTGTGGGAGGTTGGAGGGTATTATAAGAAACTCTTT.

The V and J genes are TRGV9 and TRGJP1. V was pared by 1 base and J by 0 bases, with 2 bases of the junction left unmatched. CDR3 length: 15 residues. Germline-derived CDR1 and CDR2 are GITISATS and ISYDGTV (reference sequence). The CDR3 is CALWEVYTTGWFKIF. The CDR3 coding sequence is TGTGCCTTGTGGGAGGTTTATACCACTGGTTGGTTCAAGATATTT.